The clone carrying this TCR beta chain was detected ten times or more. Its antigen is undetermined. This record belongs to a study of T cells in Graves' hyperthyroidism and ophthalmopathy. Study-wide results and limits: Stable hyperthyroidism was separated from ophthalmopathy by a model based on 13 V-J features. Most expanded thyroid clonotypes above 0.001 also appeared in blood.

Reasons for excluding patients were uncontrolled infection, other autoimmune disease, pregnancy or lactation. Clinical symptoms, serum thyroxine, TRAb, thyroid ultrasound and orbital computed tomography informed diagnoses. TCR beta CDR3 regions were amplified from RNA. HTBI primers were employed in a first-round RT-PCR of the TCR CDR3. MiXCR, applied by TCRdb to the multiplex PCR reads, yields one record per CDR3 protein. The data hold hundreds of thousands of distinct CDR3 sequences, with around 20% observed a single time. Germline assignment: CDR1 LGHDT and CDR2 YNNKEL (reference sequence). Germline trimming cut 7 bases from V and 1 base from J; bases unmatched to any gene: 7. CDR3 size: 16 residues.

Sample: blood. The source of this sequence is a man in his forties with Graves' ophthalmopathy. V is TRBV3-1 and J is TRBJ2-1, with TRBD1 matching over 10 bases. Written as DNA, the CDR3 is TGTGCCAGCAAGGACAGGGGGAGAAATTCCTACAATGAGCAGTTCTTC. It codes for CASKDRGRNSYNEQFF.